The present T cell receptor beta chain was sequenced within a study of T cells in Graves' hyperthyroidism and ophthalmopathy. Overall study: Upon initial diagnosis and before any treatment, peripheral blood was collected. Study-wide results and caveats: Also found in blood were most expanded thyroid clonotypes above 0.001.

Diagnoses were established using clinical symptoms, serum thyroxine and TRAb, thyroid ultrasound and orbital computed tomography. Approximately 9.3 ml of fresh peripheral blood supplied the PBMCs. RNA transcripts served as the template for amplifying TCR beta CDR3 regions. During a first-round RT-PCR of the TCR CDR3, the HTBI primer set was used. TCRdb re-derived calls from the multiplex PCR reads in MiXCR, one entry per CDR3 protein. The data contain some 300,000 distinct CDR3 sequences, 16% of them seen just once; the ten biggest clones take up around 34%. The germline V gene encodes CDR1 MDHEN and CDR2 SYDVKM. The CDR3 has 14 residues. V lost 5 bases and J lost 5, with 16 bases in between. This clonotype appeared many times. As yet, its antigen is unknown.

This sequence was found in a man between 25 and 39 years old with Graves' hyperthyroidism. The sequencing input was blood. V usage is TRBV28 and J usage is TRBJ2-7; no clear D gene. The CDR3 region has the DNA TGTGCCAGCAGTCCTCTGGTGACGAGCCACGAGCAGTACTTC. This sequence encodes CASSPLVTSHEQYF.